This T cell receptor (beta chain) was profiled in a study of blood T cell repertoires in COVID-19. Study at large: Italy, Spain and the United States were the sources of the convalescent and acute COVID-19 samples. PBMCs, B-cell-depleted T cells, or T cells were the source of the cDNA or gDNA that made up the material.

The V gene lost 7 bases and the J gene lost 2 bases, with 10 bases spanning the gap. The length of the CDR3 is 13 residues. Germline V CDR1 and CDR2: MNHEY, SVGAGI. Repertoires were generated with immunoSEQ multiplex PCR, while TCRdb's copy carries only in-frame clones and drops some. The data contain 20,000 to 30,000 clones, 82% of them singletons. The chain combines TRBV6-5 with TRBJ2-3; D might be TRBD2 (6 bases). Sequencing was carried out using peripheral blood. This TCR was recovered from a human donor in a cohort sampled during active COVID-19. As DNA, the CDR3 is TGTGCCAGCAATCCGGGAGCCACAGATACGCAGTATTTT. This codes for CASNPGATDTQYF.